A single sample is the source of the 24 T cell receptor beta chains below, sequenced in a study of T cells in tuberculosis. Sequenced by immunoSEQ multiplex PCR; TCRdb stores in-frame clones only, minus some. The table records about 59,000 clones, 81% of them present only once. Sorting used thawed, overnight-rested PBMC stained with anti-CD3, a viability dye and GMM-loaded CD1B tetramer. The CD1B tetramers carried C32 glucose monomycolate purified from Rhodococcus equi. The sequenced material came from CD1b-GMM tetramer-negative cells sorted from PBMCs. These receptors originate from an adult woman with latent tuberculosis.

The chain joins TRBV4-2 to TRBJ2-2; 10 bases are a match to TRBD2. Germline V gene data show CDR1 as LGHNA and CDR2 as YNFKEQ. The length of the CDR3 is 16 residues. V dropped 1 base and J dropped 6; count of bases not matched to a gene: 5. The CDR3 DNA sequence: TGTGCCAGCAGCCAAGGGAGCGGGGGGGCGGCCGGGGAGCTGTTTTTT. It translates to CASSQGSGGAAGELFF.

V is TRBV9 and J is TRBJ1-3, with unresolved D. The CDR3 totals 17 residues. Germline CDR1 and CDR2: SGDLS and YYNGEE. V gave up 0 bases and J gave up 0 bases, with 13 bases separating them. CDR3 nucleotide sequence: TGTGCCAGCAGCGTAGCTCAGAGGCAGAGCTCTGGAAACACCATATATTTT. It specifies CASSVAQRQSSGNTIYF.

This clone was detected only once. The rearrangement joins TRBV7-3 to TRBJ2-7, with D possibly matching TRBD1 (6 bases). This CDR3 contains 14 residues. Germline CDR1 is SGHTA and CDR2 is FQGTGA. The V and J ends lost 0 bases and 3 bases respectively, with 9 bases between them. The CDR3 bases are TGTGCCAGCAGCTTAACAGGGGGAGACTACGAGCAGTACTTC. Amino acids: CASSLTGGDYEQYF. The full variable domain, completed using reference TRBV7-3 and TRBJ2-7, is GAGVSQTPSNKVTEKGKYVELRCDPISGHTALYWYRQSLGQGPEFLIYFQGTGAADDSGLPNDRFFAVRPEGSVSTLKIQRTERGDSAVYLCASSLTGGDYEQYFGPGTRLTVT.

The chain recombines TRBV19 with TRBJ1-6, with a possible D match to TRBD1 (5 bases). V dropped 8 bases and J dropped 7 bases, with 18 bases sitting between them. Looked up from germline, CDR1 is LNHDA and CDR2 is SQIVND (reference sequence). The CDR3 runs to 15 residues. CDR3: CASVGAGRGNSPLHF. CDR3 in DNA: TGTGCCAGTGTTGGGGCGGGACGAGGCAATTCACCCCTCCACTTT.

This clone was detected once. The J gene is TRBJ1-4, the V gene TRBV11-2; TRBD1 aligns across 8 bases. The CDR3 length is 14 residues. The germline CDR1 and CDR2 sequences are SGHAT and FQNNGV. V lost 5 bases and J lost 4; bases outside the gene matches: 3. The CDR3 DNA reads TGTGCCAGCAGCCGGGACAGGAATAATGAAAAACTGTTTTTT. The encoded protein is CASSRDRNNEKLFF.

The chain couples TRBV29-1 to TRBJ1-2; possible D gene TRBD1, 5 bases. Germline CDR1 reads SQVTM; CDR2 reads ANQGSEA. The CDR3 has 13 residues. The ends were cut back, 3 bases at V and 4 bases at J, with 12 bases in the middle. CDR3 protein: CSVDPDSLYGYTF. As DNA, the CDR3 is TGCAGCGTTGACCCCGACAGCCTCTATGGCTACACCTTC.

V is TRBV14 and J is TRBJ2-7; 10 positions match TRBD1. The junction had 15 bases not matched to a gene; V was cut back by 4 bases and J by 6 bases. Germline assignment: CDR1 SGHDN and CDR2 FVKESK. The CDR3 totals 17 residues. The CDR3 reads CASSLIISGTGAREQYF. The DNA of the CDR3 is TGTGCCAGCAGCCTCATAATCAGCGGGACAGGGGCTCGCGAGCAGTACTTC.

The V gene is TRBV12-5, the J gene TRBJ2-2; 11 bases are shared with TRBD2. Trimming at V came to 5 bases and at J to 7 bases, leaving 12 bases not matched to a gene. This CDR3 spans 17 amino acids. CDR1 is LGHNT, CDR2 FRNRAP, per germline. In nucleotides, the CDR3 is TGTGCTAGTGGTGGCCCCCTTACTAGCGGGGGTAACGGGGAGCTGTTTTTT. Translation gives CASGGPLTSGGNGELFF.

The chain carries TRBV4-2 and TRBJ2-2; D gene unclear. Germline assignment: CDR1 LGHNA and CDR2 YNFKEQ. V was cut by 7 bases and J by 1 base, with 13 bases left in between. CDR3 length: 15 amino acids. Written as DNA, the CDR3 is TGTGCCAGCAACCCTCAACTCATGAACACCGGGGAGCTGTTTTTT. This gives the protein CASNPQLMNTGELFF.

The chain links TRBV9 to TRBJ2-7; TRBD1 might be the D (6 bases). This CDR3 spans 14 amino acids. Per the germline V gene, CDR1 is SGDLS and CDR2 is YYNGEE. Trimming cost V 3 bases and J 2 bases, with 12 bases left between them. The CDR3 nucleotides read TGTGCCAGCAGCGAGGACAGTTTCACCTACGAGCAGTACTTC. Its protein is CASSEDSFTYEQYF. The full variable domain, completed using reference TRBV9 and TRBJ2-7, is DSGVTQTPKHLITATGQRVTLRCSPRSGDLSVYWYQQSLDQGLQFLIQYYNGEERAKGNILERFSAQQFPDLHSELNLSSLELGDSALYFCASSEDSFTYEQYFGPGTRLTVT.

V is TRBV5-1 and J is TRBJ2-5; D is perhaps TRBD1 (5 bases). The DNA matches TRBJ2-7 better at its end, which makes the J call doubtful. Germline loops: CDR1 SGHRS, CDR2 YFSETQ. The CDR3 consists of 14 residues. The CDR3 coding sequence is TGCGCCAGCAGCTTACAGGCGAGCTCCTACGAGCAGTACTTC. It is translated as CASSLQASSYEQYF.

The J gene is TRBJ2-7, the V gene TRBV18, with a tentative D call TRBD1 (6 bases). Germline values: CDR1 KGHSH, CDR2 LQKENI. The CDR3 runs to 13 residues. V was pared by 4 bases and J by 1 base, with 8 bases between. The CDR3 sequence: CASSLDRSYEQYF. The CDR3 region has the DNA TGTGCCAGCTCACTCGACAGGTCCTACGAGCAGTACTTC.

V is TRBV7-2 and J is TRBJ2-1; the match to TRBD2 covers 10 bases. CDR1 and CDR2 from the germline V gene are SGHTA and FQGNSA. The CDR3 covers 18 residues. V shed 1 base and J 7 bases; nucleotides not matched to a gene: 13. The CDR3 here is CASSLGGAGGSPGNEQFF. Written as DNA, the CDR3 is TGTGCCAGCAGCTTAGGGGGAGCGGGGGGGTCTCCAGGGAATGAGCAGTTCTTC.

This clone occurred a few times. The V and J genes are TRBV28 and TRBJ1-5, with D unresolved. Germline values: CDR1 MDHEN, CDR2 SYDVKM. Between the trimmed V and J ends, which lost 4 bases and 4 bases, there was a span of 5 bases. The CDR3 runs 12 residues. Here the CDR3 reads CASSSRNQPQHF. The CDR3 bases are TGTGCCAGCAGTTCTAGAAATCAGCCCCAGCATTTT.

CDR3 in DNA: TGTGCCAGCAGCCACGGCAGGGGGGAGACCCAGTACTTC. Translated, it gives CASSHGRGETQYF. The chain uses TRBV6-6 and TRBJ2-5; TRBD1 matches 7 bases. The CDR3 length is 13 residues. J was trimmed by 5 bases and V by 6 bases; bases with no gene match: 6. Germline CDR1 reads MNHNY; CDR2 reads SVGAGI (reference sequence).

V usage is TRBV9 and J usage is TRBJ2-2; 8 positions agree with TRBD1. J was trimmed by 4 bases and V by 2 bases; bases with no gene match: 10. The CDR3 contains 17 residues. The germline V gene encodes CDR1 SGDLS and CDR2 YYNGEE. CDR3: CASSVVDRAVGTGELFF. DNA for the CDR3: TGTGCCAGCAGCGTGGTGGACAGGGCCGTTGGCACCGGGGAGCTGTTTTTT. Combining the CDR3 with reference TRBV9 and TRBJ2-2 gives the whole variable domain DSGVTQTPKHLITATGQRVTLRCSPRSGDLSVYWYQQSLDQGLQFLIQYYNGEERAKGNILERFSAQQFPDLHSELNLSSLELGDSALYFCASSVVDRAVGTGELFFGEGSRLTVL.

This sequence joins TRBV10-2 and TRBJ1-1; the D is unclear. With 3 bases removed from V and 1 base from J, the gap between germline ends came to 12 bases. The CDR3 is 15 amino acids. Germline-derived CDR1 and CDR2 are WSHSY and SAAADI. CDR3 nucleotides: TGCGCCAGCAGTGATGAGGGTCCACAGAACACTGAAGCTTTCTTT. Translated, it gives CASSDEGPQNTEAFF.

The chain recombines TRBV30 with TRBJ1-6; tentatively, D is TRBD1 (6 bases). CDR3 length: 14 amino acids. The germline CDR1 and CDR2 sequences are GTSNPN and SVGIG (reference sequence). V was shortened by 0 bases and J by 10 bases, with 13 bases between the two germline ends. The CDR3 is CAWSVLGGSSPLHF. The CDR3 region has the DNA TGTGCCTGGAGTGTACTAGGGGGTAGCTCACCCCTCCACTTT.

The rearrangement links TRBV5-1 to TRBJ2-3, with a possible D match to TRBD2 (6 bases). Germline V gene lookup returns CDR1 SGHRS and CDR2 YFSETQ. This CDR3 is built from 15 residues. V gave up 1 base and J gave up 0 bases, with 9 bases separating them. The CDR3 region has the DNA TGCGCCAGCAGCTTGACTAGCCCGAGCACAGATACGCAGTATTTT. It codes for CASSLTSPSTDTQYF.

The chain recombines TRBV6-1 with TRBJ2-7, with 12 bases lining up with TRBD1. The CDR3 extends over 14 amino acids. From germline, CDR1 is MNHNS and CDR2 SASEGT. V shed 5 bases and J 6 bases; nucleotides not matched to a gene: 5. CDR3: CASSLRDRGLEQYF. CDR3 sequence (DNA): TGTGCCAGCAGTCTACGGGACAGGGGGCTCGAGCAGTACTTC.

The genes are TRBV15 and TRBJ1-2; unclear D gene. The V end was cut by 1 base, the J end by 4 bases, with 16 bases between. Germline CDR1 LNHNV, CDR2 YYDKDF (reference sequence). This CDR3 has 16 amino acids. The CDR3 loop reads CATSRAGEAKGYGYTF. CDR3 coding DNA: TGTGCCACCAGCAGAGCGGGAGAGGCCAAGGGCTATGGCTACACCTTC. Supplemented by reference TRBV15 and TRBJ1-2, the full variable domain reads DAMVIQNPRYQVTQFGKPVTLSCSQTLNHNVMYWYQQKSSQAPKLLFHYYDKDFNNEADTPDNFQSRRPNTSFCFLDIRSPGLGDTAMYLCATSRAGEAKGYGYTFGSGTRLTVV.

This chain's CDR3 is CASSPSGTNTGELFF. In DNA form, the CDR3 reads TGTGCCAGCAGTCCGAGCGGGACAAACACCGGGGAGCTGTTTTTT. The chain couples TRBV25-1 to TRBJ2-2, with D possibly TRBD2 on 7 matching bases. With 5 bases removed from V and 2 bases from J, the gap between germline ends came to 12 bases. The CDR3 has 15 residues. Germline lookup yields CDR1 MGHDK and CDR2 SYGVNS.

The rearrangement uses TRBV28 and TRBJ2-7, with a possible D match to TRBD2 (6 bases). V lost 7 bases to trimming and J lost 0 bases, with 19 bases between them. This CDR3 region has 16 residues. The germline V gene has CDR1 MDHEN and CDR2 SYDVKM. CDR3 in amino acids: CASTGTRGKSSYEQYF. CDR3 nucleotides: TGTGCCAGCACGGGGACGCGCGGGAAGAGCTCCTACGAGCAGTACTTC.

This clone has only a few counts. V usage is TRBV18 and J usage is TRBJ1-5; D unresolved. Germline values: CDR1 KGHSH, CDR2 LQKENI. V gave up 4 bases and J gave up 6 bases, with 16 bases separating them. CDR3 size: 15 residues. CDR3 loop: CASSLGSLRGQPQHF. In DNA form, the CDR3 reads TGTGCCAGCTCACTCGGCTCCCTCCGCGGTCAGCCCCAGCATTTT.